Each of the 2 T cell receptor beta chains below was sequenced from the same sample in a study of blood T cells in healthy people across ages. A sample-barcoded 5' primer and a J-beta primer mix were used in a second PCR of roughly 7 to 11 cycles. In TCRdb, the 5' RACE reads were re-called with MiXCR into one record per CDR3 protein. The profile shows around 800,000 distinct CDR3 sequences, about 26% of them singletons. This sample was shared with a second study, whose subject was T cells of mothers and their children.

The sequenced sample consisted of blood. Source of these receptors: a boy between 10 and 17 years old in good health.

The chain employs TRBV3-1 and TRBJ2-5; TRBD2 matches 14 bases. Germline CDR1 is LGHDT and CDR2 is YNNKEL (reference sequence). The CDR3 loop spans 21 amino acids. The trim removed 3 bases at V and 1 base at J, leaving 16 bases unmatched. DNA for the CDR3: TGTGCCAGCAGCCACTCTTCGAACCCGGGACTAGCGGGGGCCTCCCAAGAGACCCAGTACTTC. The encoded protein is CASSHSSNPGLAGASQETQYF.

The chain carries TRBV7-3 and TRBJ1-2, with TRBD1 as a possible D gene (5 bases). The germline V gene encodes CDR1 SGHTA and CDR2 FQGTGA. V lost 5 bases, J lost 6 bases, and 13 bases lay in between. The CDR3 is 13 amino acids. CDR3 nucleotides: TGTGCCAGCAGCCCGGGGCGGGAAAATGGCTACACCTTC. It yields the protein CASSPGRENGYTF.